The clone carrying this TCR beta chain was detected only once. Antigen unknown. These data are taken from a study of post-analysis software for immune sequencing data. Unique molecular identifiers tagged the TCR beta cDNA libraries. TCRdb re-analysed the PCR reads in MiXCR, keeping a single row per CDR3 protein. The profile shows hundreds of thousands of distinct CDR3 sequences, around 60% of them singletons. Study-level points and caveats: Four or five TRBV segments (TRBV5-6, TRBV5-1 and TRBV20-1 among them) occurred more frequently in patients than in controls.

Germline V CDR1 and CDR2: LNHDA, SQIVND (reference sequence). Germline trimming cut 5 bases from V and 9 bases from J; bases unmatched to any gene: 14. This CDR3 contains 17 residues. The rearrangement links TRBV19 to TRBJ2-1; 12 nucleotides align to TRBD2. This clonotype was obtained from a girl aged 2 to 9 with multiple sclerosis. Sequencing input: blood. The CDR3 region is CASSPTPRLAGVREQFF. DNA for the CDR3: TGTGCCAGTAGTCCCACTCCCAGACTAGCGGGAGTACGTGAGCAGTTCTTC.